The entry that follows covers one T cell receptor beta chain sequence. Its antigen is still unknown. TCRdb's table, derived via immunoSEQ multiplex PCR, lists solely in-frame clones and lacks some. The sample includes approximately 68,000 clones, 85% to 90% seen only once; the top ten take 0.94%. This sample was included in a study of OX40 agonist ivuxolimab in advanced cancers. The wider study: With ivuxolimab, an agonistic anti-OX40 (CD134) antibody, patients were treated.

Findings of the study overall: Expanded clones tended on average to be more numerous among CD8+ T cells than CD4+.

Trimming removed 8 bases at V and 1 base at J, with 14 bases between. Per the germline V gene, CDR1 is MNHEY and CDR2 is SMNVEV (reference sequence). This CDR3 comprises 14 residues. This receptor was identified in an adult with an advanced solid tumor such as melanoma, head and neck, liver or kidney cancer. The specimen was CD4+ or CD8+ T cells sorted from blood, collected in a trial of the OX40 agonist ivuxolimab. The chain uses TRBV27 and TRBJ2-5; TRBD1 is a possible D gene (6 bases). CDR3 DNA: TGTGCCAGCGGAAGACAGGCGCCCCAAGAGACCCAGTACTTC. Protein: CASGRQAPQETQYF.